The next 21 T cell receptor beta chains were all read from a single sample in a study of control samples from healthy donors and cancer patients. Sequenced by immunoSEQ multiplex PCR; TCRdb stores in-frame clones only, minus some. This table holds about 51,000 clones, around 80% found once. Sample: blood. These receptors came from a man aged 65 to 79 in good health.

The rearrangement joins TRBV11-2 to TRBJ2-3; D is ambiguous. Germline CDR1 reads SGHAT; CDR2 reads FQNNGV. The V and J ends lost 3 bases and 0 bases respectively, with 13 bases between them. The length of the CDR3 is 16 residues. For the CDR3, the DNA is TGTGCCAGCAGCTTCCGTTCCCTGACTAGCACAGATACGCAGTATTTT. Translating gives CASSFRSLTSTDTQYF.

This chain links TRBV19 with TRBJ1-6; a weak D match, TRBD1 (6 bases). The CDR3 extends over 13 amino acids. Between the trimmed V and J ends, which lost 5 bases and 9 bases, there was a span of 11 bases. Germline CDR1 LNHDA, CDR2 SQIVND (reference sequence). The CDR3 sequence is CASSLGASSPLHF. In DNA, the CDR3 is TGTGCCAGTAGTTTGGGGGCGTCTTCACCCCTCCACTTT.

This sequence joins TRBV7-9 and TRBJ1-6; perhaps TRBD1 as D (6 bases). This CDR3 has 14 residues. V shed 5 bases and J shed 8 bases, with 13 bases lying between them. Germline CDR1 and CDR2: SEHNR and FQNEAQ (reference sequence). CDR3: CASSENRVYSPLHF. Here the CDR3 DNA reads TGTGCCAGCAGCGAAAACAGGGTATATTCACCCCTCCACTTT. Filled out from reference TRBV7-9 and TRBJ1-6, the complete variable domain reads DTGVSQNPRHKITKRGQNVTFRCDPISEHNRLYWYRQTLGQGPEFLTYFQNEAQLEKSRLLSDRFSAERPKGSFSTLEIQRTEQGDSAMYLCASSENRVYSPLHFGNGTRLTVT.

This clone was recorded only once. The chain carries TRBV28 and TRBJ2-7, with no clear D. This CDR3 contains 11 residues. Trimming removed 5 bases at V and 4 bases at J, with 6 bases between. Germline values: CDR1 MDHEN, CDR2 SYDVKM. The CDR3 DNA is TGTGCCAGCAGTCACACGTACGAGCAGTACTTC. Its translation: CASSHTYEQYF.

This clone was found a few times. The rearrangement links TRBV6-5 to TRBJ2-1; D unclear. Germline CDR1 and CDR2: MNHEY and SVGAGI. The CDR3 sequence is 13 residues long. Trimming took off 4 bases at V and 7 bases at J, with 11 bases between the two ends. The CDR3 DNA follows: TGTGCCAGCAGTTTAAGTCGAGCGAATGAGCAGTTCTTC. It encodes CASSLSRANEQFF.

The chain has TRBV5-5 and TRBJ1-6; 10 bases map to TRBD1. The CDR3 length is 15 residues. Germline CDR1 SGHKS, CDR2 YYEKEE (reference sequence). J lost 10 bases, V lost 0 bases, and 4 bases had no gene match. The CDR3 reads CASSLDWDRGSPLHF. The CDR3 region has the DNA TGTGCCAGCAGCTTGGATTGGGACAGGGGCTCACCCCTCCACTTT.

Remarks on this clone: The junction and the germline gene differ at one end; a read error may be behind it. V and J are TRBV5-1 and TRBJ2-7; TRBD2 might be the D (7 bases). Looked up from germline, CDR1 is SGHRS and CDR2 is YFSETQ. There are 15 residues in the CDR3. This CDR3 is CASSREGGVSYEQYF. The DNA for the CDR3 is TGTGCCAGCAGCCGTGAGGGGGGGGTCTCCTACGAGCAGTACTTC. Complete variable domain (other parts from reference TRBV5-1 and TRBJ2-7): KAGVTQTPRYLIKTRGQQVTLSCSPISGHRSVSWYQQTPGQGLQFLFEYFSETQRNKGNFPGRFSGRQFSNSRSEMNVSTLELGDSALYLCASSREGGVSYEQYFGPGTRLTVT.

In this sample, this clone turned up a few times. The chain links TRBV13 to TRBJ1-2; D ambiguous. The V end was cut by 6 bases, the J end by 4 bases, with 21 bases between. CDR1 is PRHDT, CDR2 FYEKMQ, per germline (reference sequence). CDR3 length: 16 amino acids. CDR3 protein: CASSLRGRSSGYGYTF. As DNA, the CDR3 is TGTGCCAGCAGTTTGCGGGGTCGGTCTTCGGGCTATGGCTACACCTTC.

The J gene is TRBJ2-1, the V gene TRBV19; 10 nucleotides agree with TRBD2. V trimming: 4 bases; J trimming: 4 bases; junction bases outside the gene matches: 4. From germline, CDR1 is LNHDA and CDR2 SQIVND (reference sequence). This CDR3 spans 15 amino acids. The CDR3 region has the DNA TGTGCCAGTAGTACGGGGACTAGCGTTTACAATGAGCAGTTCTTC. Amino acids: CASSTGTSVYNEQFF.

This chain joins TRBV9 and TRBJ2-1; D unclear. Deletions cut 0 bases from V and 7 bases from J, with 8 bases between. The V gene's germline CDR1 is SGDLS and CDR2 YYNGEE. The CDR3 extends over 13 amino acids. In nucleotides, the CDR3 is TGTGCCAGCAGCGTAGCTATGGGGAATGAGCAGTTCTTC. Amino acid sequence: CASSVAMGNEQFF. Full variable domain (rest looked up from reference TRBV9 and TRBJ2-1): DSGVTQTPKHLITATGQRVTLRCSPRSGDLSVYWYQQSLDQGLQFLIQYYNGEERAKGNILERFSAQQFPDLHSELNLSSLELGDSALYFCASSVAMGNEQFFGPGTRLTVL.

J is TRBJ2-7 and V is TRBV7-9, with D tentatively TRBD2 (6 bases). This CDR3 contains 17 residues. Trimming took 5 bases from V and 0 from J, leaving 20 bases between them. Germline V gives CDR1 SEHNR, CDR2 FQNEAQ (reference sequence). The CDR3 region has the DNA TGTGCCAGCAGCCGCGGAGGGGCGGCTTTCAGCTCCTACGAGCAGTACTTC. The encoded protein is CASSRGGAAFSSYEQYF.

This clone was picked up a small number of times. The chain employs TRBV7-8 and TRBJ2-1; D is perhaps TRBD1 (6 bases). There are 16 residues in the CDR3. With 1 base removed from V and 4 bases from J, the gap between germline ends came to 14 bases. From germline, CDR1 is SGHVS and CDR2 FQNEAQ. The CDR3 DNA reads as TGTGCCAGCAGCTTAGGCGCCAGGGGTAATTACAATGAGCAGTTCTTC. It is translated as CASSLGARGNYNEQFF.

This clone was counted between two and nine times. DNA of the CDR3: TGCGCCAGCAGCCAAGCCGATCGCCCTAGGGCCAATGAGCAGTTCTTC. This sequence encodes CASSQADRPRANEQFF. The chain joins TRBV4-1 to TRBJ2-1; D unclear. The CDR3 spans 16 residues. V lost 1 base and J lost 6, with 16 bases in between. Germline CDR1 is MGHRA and CDR2 is YSYEKL.

This chain uses TRBV5-1 with TRBJ2-1; 11 nucleotides line up with TRBD2. Germline V gene lookup returns CDR1 SGHRS and CDR2 YFSETQ. The CDR3 contains 18 residues. V trimming: 4 bases; J trimming: 0 bases; junction bases outside the gene matches: 9. CDR3 sequence: CASSGTSGNPSSYNEQFF. CDR3 DNA sequence: TGCGCCAGCAGCGGGACTAGCGGAAACCCGAGCTCCTACAATGAGCAGTTCTTC.

CDR3 sequence: CSARHQETQYF. The CDR3 DNA reads as TGCAGTGCTAGACACCAAGAGACCCAGTACTTC. The genes are TRBV20-1 and TRBJ2-5; D call uncertain. CDR3 size: 11 residues. V lost 2 bases and J 0 bases, leaving 1 base between the germline ends. CDR1 and CDR2 from the germline V gene are DFQATT and SNEGSKA (reference sequence).

This chain uses TRBV9 with TRBJ2-7; possibly TRBD2 for D (6 bases). There are 15 residues in the CDR3. Germline-derived CDR1 and CDR2 are SGDLS and YYNGEE. V lost 4 bases, J lost 4 bases, and 18 bases lay in between. CDR3 nucleotide sequence: TGTGCCAGCAGCTATGCCGGGACTCCGAATTACGAGCAGTACTTC. Amino acids: CASSYAGTPNYEQYF.

The rearrangement uses TRBV9 and TRBJ1-1; TRBD1 is a possible D gene (6 bases). CDR3 length equals 14 residues. Germline V gene sequence: CDR1 SGDLS, CDR2 YYNGEE. Trimming took 3 bases from V and 0 from J, leaving 9 bases between them. The CDR3 DNA is TGTGCCAGCAGCGCAAGGGGGATGAACACTGAAGCTTTCTTT. Translated: CASSARGMNTEAFF. Filled out from reference TRBV9 and TRBJ1-1, the complete variable domain reads DSGVTQTPKHLITATGQRVTLRCSPRSGDLSVYWYQQSLDQGLQFLIQYYNGEERAKGNILERFSAQQFPDLHSELNLSSLELGDSALYFCASSARGMNTEAFFGQGTRLTVV.

This clone was counted a single time. This chain uses TRBV29-1 with TRBJ1-1; D gene ambiguous. Trimming removed 2 bases at V and 6 bases at J, with 13 bases between. The CDR3 loop spans 13 amino acids. Per germline, CDR1 SQVTM and CDR2 ANQGSEA. CDR3 in amino acids: CSVETSEGSEAFF. The DNA for the CDR3 is TGCAGCGTTGAAACCTCGGAAGGGTCTGAAGCTTTCTTT.

The V gene is TRBV28, the J gene TRBJ1-3; no definite D call. Germline values: CDR1 MDHEN, CDR2 SYDVKM. V lost 1 base, J lost 0 bases, and 13 bases lay in between. The CDR3 extends over 17 amino acids. DNA of the CDR3: TGTGCCAGCAGTTTATACGCCGGCATTCCCTCTGGAAACACCATATATTTT. It translates to CASSLYAGIPSGNTIYF.

This clone has only one observation. The chain employs TRBV2 and TRBJ1-2; D is perhaps TRBD1 (5 bases). Per germline, CDR1 SNHLY and CDR2 FYNNEI. The CDR3 is 15 residues long. V gave up 4 bases and J gave up 8 bases, with 20 bases separating them. The CDR3 sequence: CASSVTFARQRGYTF. The CDR3 nucleotides are TGTGCCAGCAGTGTTACGTTCGCTCGACAGCGGGGCTACACCTTC. Full variable domain (outside the CDR3, taken from reference TRBV2 and TRBJ1-2): EPEVTQTPSHQVTQMGQEVILRCVPISNHLYFYWYRQILGQKVEFLVSFYNNEISEKSEIFDDQFSVERPDGSNFTLKIRSTKLEDSAMYFCASSVTFARQRGYTFGSGTRLTVV.

The chain joins TRBV10-3 to TRBJ2-7, with TRBD1 identical over 8 bases. The junction had 12 bases not matched to a gene; V was cut back by 6 bases and J by 5 bases. In germline, CDR1 is ENHRY, CDR2 SYGVKD. The CDR3 sequence is 15 residues long. DNA of the CDR3: TGTGCCATCAGGCCTATCAGGGGGCACACTAACGAGCAGTACTTC. Its protein is CAIRPIRGHTNEQYF.